Shown below are 14 T cell receptor beta chains from a single sample sequenced in a study of blood T cell repertoires in COVID-19. Repertoires were generated with immunoSEQ multiplex PCR, while TCRdb's copy carries only in-frame clones and drops some. This table holds 250,000 to 350,000 clones, almost 90% found once. Material: peripheral blood. These receptors originate from a woman aged 25 to 39 with COVID-19, enrolled during active disease.

The chain employs TRBV27 and TRBJ1-6, with 7 bases matching TRBD1. This CDR3 is built from 17 residues. Germline V gene data show CDR1 as MNHEY and CDR2 as SMNVEV (reference sequence). J gave up 3 bases and V 4 bases, and 9 bases lay outside the gene matches. The CDR3 reads CASSSPGTANYNSPLHF. The DNA for the CDR3 is TGTGCCAGCAGTTCACCCGGGACAGCAAACTATAATTCACCCCTCCACTTT.

Details on this clone: Other DNA sequences in the sample encode the same CDR3. The chain combines TRBV10-3 with TRBJ2-7; TRBD2 agrees at 8 bases. Losses at the gene ends were 2 bases for V and 0 bases for J; bases not matched to a gene: 3. The germline gives CDR1 ENHRY, CDR2 SYGVKD. The CDR3 has 15 residues. Written as DNA, the CDR3 is TGTGCCATCAGTGAGGCGGGGGGCCCCTCCTACGAGCAGTACTTC. Protein sequence: CAISEAGGPSYEQYF.

The chain carries TRBV12-3 or TRBV12-4 and TRBJ2-7; the D gene is possibly TRBD1 (5 bases). Trimming took 4 bases from V and 0 from J, leaving 7 bases between them. This CDR3 has 13 residues. As DNA, the CDR3 is TGTGCCAGCAGTTCAGGGTCCTCCTACGAGCAGTACTTC. Its protein product is CASSSGSSYEQYF.

V usage is TRBV20-1 and J usage is TRBJ2-2, with 16 bases aligning to TRBD2. The CDR3 spans 18 residues. In germline, CDR1 is DFQATT, CDR2 SNEGSKA (reference sequence). V lost 3 bases and J lost 9; bases outside the gene matches: 13. The CDR3 loop reads CSASPAGLAGGLYRELFF. Here the CDR3 DNA reads TGCAGTGCTAGTCCGGCGGGACTAGCGGGAGGGTTGTACCGGGAGCTGTTTTTT.

The chain carries TRBV5-4 and TRBJ1-2; no definite D call. Trimming removed 0 bases from V and 14 bases from J, with 11 bases in between. The CDR3 has 11 residues. Germline-derived CDR1 and CDR2 are SGHNT and YYREEE (reference sequence). Written as DNA, the CDR3 is TGTGCCAGCAGCTTGGATAGCCTTCGGACCTTC. It codes for CASSLDSLRTF.

This chain uses TRBV30 with TRBJ2-1, with 11 bases that match TRBD2. The CDR3 consists of 15 residues. With 2 bases clipped from V and 4 bases from J, the junction kept 4 bases outside the gene matches. Germline-derived CDR1 and CDR2 are GTSNPN and SVGIG (reference sequence). The CDR3 DNA reads TGTGCCTGGAGTACCCTAGCGGGAGGATACAATGAGCAGTTCTTC. Amino acids: CAWSTLAGGYNEQFF.

The chain joins TRBV5-5 to TRBJ2-1, with TRBD2 matching over 7 bases. Trimming took 4 bases from V and 0 from J; bases not matched to a gene: 7. The length of the CDR3 is 16 residues. Germline V lookup: CDR1 SGHKS, CDR2 YYEKEE (reference sequence). The CDR3 here is CASSPERGSSYNEQFF. The CDR3, as DNA: TGTGCCAGCAGCCCGGAGCGGGGATCCTCCTACAATGAGCAGTTCTTC. The full variable domain, completed using reference TRBV5-5 and TRBJ2-1, is DAGVTQSPTHLIKTRGQQVTLRCSPISGHKSVSWYQQVLGQGPQFIFQYYEKEERGRGNFPDRFSARQFPNYSSELNVNALLLGDSALYLCASSPERGSSYNEQFFGPGTRLTVL.

This clone was counted once. V gene TRBV6-1 combines with J gene TRBJ2-1, with D possibly being TRBD2 (6 bases). CDR1 and CDR2 from the germline V gene are MNHNS and SASEGT. Trimming cost V 1 base and J 0 bases, with 10 bases left between them. This CDR3 has 16 residues. Here the CDR3 reads CASSEDGGGSYNEQFF. CDR3 nucleotides: TGTGCCAGCAGTGAAGACGGGGGAGGCTCCTACAATGAGCAGTTCTTC.

The chain recombines TRBV25-1 with TRBJ2-7; unclear D gene. This CDR3 is built from 13 residues. V lost 4 bases and J lost 1, with 8 bases in between. Germline assignment: CDR1 MGHDK and CDR2 SYGVNS. The CDR3 region has the DNA TGTGCCAGCAGTGTGGGCAGGTCCTACGAGCAGTACTTC. Translation gives CASSVGRSYEQYF.

The chain carries TRBV3-1 (or the pseudogene TRBV3-2) and TRBJ1-2, with 8 bases fitting TRBD1. The V gene end was trimmed by 3 bases and the J gene end by 6 bases; junction bases not matched to a gene: 6. Germline CDR1 reads LGHDT; CDR2 reads YNNKEL (reference sequence). The CDR3 loop spans 14 amino acids. In DNA, the CDR3 is TGTGCCAGCAGCCACGGGACAGGAGGAAATGGCTACACCTTC. This sequence encodes CASSHGTGGNGYTF.

The gene calls are TRBV6-6 and TRBJ1-5; D gene uncertain. Germline V gene sequence: CDR1 MNHNY, CDR2 SVGAGI (reference sequence). The V end was cut by 7 bases, the J end by 0 bases, with 7 bases between. The CDR3 is 13 residues long. The chain's CDR3 is CASNLNSNQPQHF. The CDR3 DNA sequence: TGTGCCAGCAACTTAAATAGCAATCAGCCCCAGCATTTT.

The chain joins TRBV27 to TRBJ1-2, with D perhaps TRBD1 (5 bases). Germline V gene lookup returns CDR1 MNHEY and CDR2 SMNVEV (reference sequence). The ends were cut back, 2 bases at V and 8 bases at J, with 15 bases in the middle. This CDR3 contains 14 residues. Here the CDR3 DNA reads TGTGCCAGCAGTTTAGTAAGGGGCGCGAGGGGCTACACCTTC. It encodes CASSLVRGARGYTF.

The chain links TRBV4-1 to TRBJ2-1, with 8 bases fitting TRBD2. Germline trimming cut 1 base from V and 4 bases from J; bases unmatched to any gene: 9. Per the germline V gene, CDR1 is MGHRA and CDR2 is YSYEKL. This CDR3 is built from 17 residues. The CDR3 DNA sequence: TGCGCCAGCAGCCAAGTCCGTGGGGCTAGCGGGTACAATGAGCAGTTCTTC. Translating gives CASSQVRGASGYNEQFF.

V and J are TRBV11-2 and TRBJ1-1, with D perhaps TRBD1 (6 bases). V was shortened by 0 bases and J by 2 bases, with 10 bases between the two germline ends. This CDR3 is 15 amino acids long. Germline CDR1 and CDR2: SGHAT and FQNNGV. This chain's CDR3 is CASSLDRTVNTEAFF. The DNA of the CDR3 is TGTGCCAGCAGCTTAGACCGGACAGTTAACACTGAAGCTTTCTTT.